This T cell receptor beta chain was sequenced during a study of blood T cell repertoires in COVID-19. Looking at the study overall: Italy, Spain and the United States were the sources of the convalescent and acute COVID-19 samples.

The table came from immunoSEQ multiplex PCR; TCRdb's copy has only in-frame clones and leaves some out. Here the sample spans 74,000 or so clones, roughly nine tenths being singletons. CDR3 length equals 13 residues. Trimming at V came to 2 bases and at J to 10 bases, leaving 3 bases not matched to a gene. Germline lookup yields CDR1 SGHAT and CDR2 FQNNGV. This rearrangement joins TRBV11-2 to TRBJ1-4, with 8 bases aligning to TRBD1. The receptor was isolated from a man aged 50 to 60 with acute or convalescent COVID-19. Sequenced material: peripheral blood. CDR3 protein: CASSLNQGAKLFF. Here the CDR3 DNA reads TGTGCCAGCAGCTTAAACCAGGGGGCAAAACTGTTTTTT.